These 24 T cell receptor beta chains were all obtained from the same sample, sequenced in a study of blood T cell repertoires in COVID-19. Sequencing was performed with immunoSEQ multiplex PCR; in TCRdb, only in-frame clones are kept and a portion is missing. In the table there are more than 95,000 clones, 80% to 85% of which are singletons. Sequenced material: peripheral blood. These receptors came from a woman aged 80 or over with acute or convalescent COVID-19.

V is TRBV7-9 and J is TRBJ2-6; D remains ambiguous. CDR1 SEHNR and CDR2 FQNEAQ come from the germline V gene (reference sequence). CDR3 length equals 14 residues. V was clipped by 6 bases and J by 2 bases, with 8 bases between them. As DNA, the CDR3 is TGTGCCAGCAGTTACTTTACTGGGGCCAACGTCCTGACTTTC. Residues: CASSYFTGANVLTF.

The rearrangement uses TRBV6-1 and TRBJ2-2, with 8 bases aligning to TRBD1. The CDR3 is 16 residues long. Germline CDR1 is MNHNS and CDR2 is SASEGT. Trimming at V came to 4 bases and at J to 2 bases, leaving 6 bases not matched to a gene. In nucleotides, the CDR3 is TGTGCCAGCAGTGGCCTGGGACAGGTCAACACCGGGGAGCTGTTTTTT. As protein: CASSGLGQVNTGELFF.

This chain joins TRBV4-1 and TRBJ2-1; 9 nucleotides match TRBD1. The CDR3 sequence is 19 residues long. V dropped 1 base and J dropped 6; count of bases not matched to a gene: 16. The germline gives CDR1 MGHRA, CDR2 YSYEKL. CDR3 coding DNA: TGCGCCAGCAGCCAAGCAGGGGGTCGGGGACAGGGAATTGGCAATGAGCAGTTCTTC. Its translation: CASSQAGGRGQGIGNEQFF.

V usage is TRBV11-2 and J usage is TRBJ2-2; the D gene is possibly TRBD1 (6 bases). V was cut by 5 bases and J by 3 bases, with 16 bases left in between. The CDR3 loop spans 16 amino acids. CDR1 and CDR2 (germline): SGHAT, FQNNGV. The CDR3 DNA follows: TGTGCCAGCAGCAAAAGAGAGGACAGAGACACCGGGGAGCTGTTTTTT. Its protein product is CASSKREDRDTGELFF. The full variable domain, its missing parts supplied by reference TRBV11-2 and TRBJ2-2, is EAGVAQSPRYKIIEKRQSVAFWCNPISGHATLYWYQQILGQGPKLLIQFQNNGVVDDSQLPKDRFSAERLKGVDSTLKIQPAKLEDSAVYLCASSKREDRDTGELFFGEGSRLTVL.

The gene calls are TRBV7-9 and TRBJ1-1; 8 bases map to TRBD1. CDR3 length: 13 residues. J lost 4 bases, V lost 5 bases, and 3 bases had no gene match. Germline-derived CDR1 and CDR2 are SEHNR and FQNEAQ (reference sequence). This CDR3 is CASSRQGSTEAFF. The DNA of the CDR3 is TGTGCCAGCAGCCGACAGGGGAGCACTGAAGCTTTCTTT.

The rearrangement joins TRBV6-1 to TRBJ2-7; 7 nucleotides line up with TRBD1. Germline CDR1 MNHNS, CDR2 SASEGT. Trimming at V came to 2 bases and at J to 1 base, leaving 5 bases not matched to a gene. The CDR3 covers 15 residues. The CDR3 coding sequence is TGTGCCAGCAGTGAAAGACAGGGCTCTTCCTACGAGCAGTACGTC. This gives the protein CASSERQGSSYEQYV.

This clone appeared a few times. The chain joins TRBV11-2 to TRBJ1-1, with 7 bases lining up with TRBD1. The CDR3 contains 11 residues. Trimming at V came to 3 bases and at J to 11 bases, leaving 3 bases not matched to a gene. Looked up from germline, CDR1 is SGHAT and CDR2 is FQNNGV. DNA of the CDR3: TGTGCCAGCAGCTTGCAGGGGGTGGCTTTCTTT. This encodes CASSLQGVAFF.

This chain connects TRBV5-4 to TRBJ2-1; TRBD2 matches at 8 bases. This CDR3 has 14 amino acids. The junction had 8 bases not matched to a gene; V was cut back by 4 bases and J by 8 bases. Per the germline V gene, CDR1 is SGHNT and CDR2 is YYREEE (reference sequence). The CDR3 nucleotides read TGTGCCAGCAGCCCGGAGAGCGGGAGCGATGAGCAGTTCTTC. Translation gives CASSPESGSDEQFF.

As DNA, the CDR3 is TGTGCCAGCAGCTTAGGGGACTTTCCTTCTTACAATGAGCAGTTCTTC. Translation: CASSLGDFPSYNEQFF. The chain couples TRBV11-3 to TRBJ2-1; D may be TRBD2 (6 bases). The CDR3 contains 16 residues. Germline values: CDR1 SGHNT, CDR2 YENEEA. V lost 1 base to trimming and J lost 4 bases, with 14 bases between them.

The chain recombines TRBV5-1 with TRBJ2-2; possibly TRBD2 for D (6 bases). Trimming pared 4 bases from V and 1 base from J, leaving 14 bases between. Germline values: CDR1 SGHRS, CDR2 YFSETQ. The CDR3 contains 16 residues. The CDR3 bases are TGCGCCAGCAGCCCCCGACTAGTGGGGAACACCGGGGAGCTGTTTTTT. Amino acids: CASSPRLVGNTGELFF.

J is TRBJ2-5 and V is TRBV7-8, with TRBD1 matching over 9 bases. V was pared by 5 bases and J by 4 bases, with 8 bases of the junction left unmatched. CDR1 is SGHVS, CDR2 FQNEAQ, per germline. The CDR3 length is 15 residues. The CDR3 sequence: CASSPLGQGLETQYF. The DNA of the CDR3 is TGTGCCAGCAGCCCCCTAGGACAGGGGCTAGAGACCCAGTACTTC.

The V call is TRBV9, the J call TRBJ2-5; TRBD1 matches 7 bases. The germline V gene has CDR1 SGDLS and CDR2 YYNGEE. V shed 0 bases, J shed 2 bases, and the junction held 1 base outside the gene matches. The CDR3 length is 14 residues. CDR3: CASSVAGQQETQYF. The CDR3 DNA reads TGTGCCAGCAGCGTAGCGGGACAGCAAGAGACCCAGTACTTC.

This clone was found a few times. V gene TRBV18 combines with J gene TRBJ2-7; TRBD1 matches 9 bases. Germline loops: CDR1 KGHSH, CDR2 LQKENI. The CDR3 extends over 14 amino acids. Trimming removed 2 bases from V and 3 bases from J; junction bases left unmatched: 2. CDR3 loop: CASSPGTGNYEQYF. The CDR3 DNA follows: TGTGCCAGCTCACCAGGGACAGGGAACTACGAGCAGTACTTC.

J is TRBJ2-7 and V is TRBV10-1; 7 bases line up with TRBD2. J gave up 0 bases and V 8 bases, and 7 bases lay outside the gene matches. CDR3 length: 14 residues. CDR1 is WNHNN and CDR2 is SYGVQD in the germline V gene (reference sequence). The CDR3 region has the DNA TGCGCCAGCGGGGACGGGGGGAGCTCCTACGAGCAGTACTTC. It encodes CASGDGGSSYEQYF.

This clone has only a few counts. For the CDR3, the DNA is TGCAGCGTTGCCCCGGGACAGAATCAGCCCCAGCATTTT. This translates into CSVAPGQNQPQHF. The chain links TRBV29-1 to TRBJ1-5; 7 bases fit TRBD1. Germline loops: CDR1 SQVTM, CDR2 ANQGSEA. The CDR3 loop spans 13 amino acids. With 4 bases clipped from V and 4 bases from J, the junction kept 4 bases outside the gene matches.

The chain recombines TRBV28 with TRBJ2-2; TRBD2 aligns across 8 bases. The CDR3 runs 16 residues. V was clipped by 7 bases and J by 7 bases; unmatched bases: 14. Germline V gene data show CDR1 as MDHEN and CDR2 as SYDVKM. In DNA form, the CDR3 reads TGTGCCAGCACCTTTAGGTCGGCGGGAGGCGGCGGGGAGCTGTTTTTT. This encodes CASTFRSAGGGGELFF. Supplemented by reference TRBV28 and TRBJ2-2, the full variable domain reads DVKVTQSSRYLVKRTGEKVFLECVQDMDHENMFWYRQDPGLGLRLIYFSYDVKMKEKGDIPEGYSVSREKKERFSLILESASTNQTSMYLCASTFRSAGGGGELFFGEGSRLTVL.

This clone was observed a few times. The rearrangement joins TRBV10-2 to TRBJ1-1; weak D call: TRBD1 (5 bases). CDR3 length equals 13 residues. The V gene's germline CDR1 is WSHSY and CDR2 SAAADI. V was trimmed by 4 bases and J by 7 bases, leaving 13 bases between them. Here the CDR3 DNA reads TGCGCCAGCAGTGGGGGCCTTATTTTTGAAGCTTTCTTT. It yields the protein CASSGGLIFEAFF.

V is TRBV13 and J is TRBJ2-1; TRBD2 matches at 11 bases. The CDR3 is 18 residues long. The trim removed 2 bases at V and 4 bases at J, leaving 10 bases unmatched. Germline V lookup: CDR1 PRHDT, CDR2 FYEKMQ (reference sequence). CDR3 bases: TGTGCCAGCAGCTTAAAATTTGCTAGCGGGAGGCCTTACAATGAGCAGTTCTTC. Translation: CASSLKFASGRPYNEQFF.

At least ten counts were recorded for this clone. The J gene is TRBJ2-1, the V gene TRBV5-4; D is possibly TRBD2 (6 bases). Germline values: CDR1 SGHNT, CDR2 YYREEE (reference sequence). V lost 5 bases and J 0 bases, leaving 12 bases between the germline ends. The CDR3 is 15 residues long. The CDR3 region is CASRPGLPSYNEQFF. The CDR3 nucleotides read TGTGCCAGCAGACCGGGACTCCCCTCCTACAATGAGCAGTTCTTC.

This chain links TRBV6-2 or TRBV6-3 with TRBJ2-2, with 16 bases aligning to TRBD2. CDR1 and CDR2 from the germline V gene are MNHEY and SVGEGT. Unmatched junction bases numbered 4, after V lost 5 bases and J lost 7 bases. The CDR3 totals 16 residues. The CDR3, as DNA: TGTGCCAGCAGTCCGGGACTAGCGGGAGGGCTCGGGGAGCTGTTTTTT. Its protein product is CASSPGLAGGLGELFF.

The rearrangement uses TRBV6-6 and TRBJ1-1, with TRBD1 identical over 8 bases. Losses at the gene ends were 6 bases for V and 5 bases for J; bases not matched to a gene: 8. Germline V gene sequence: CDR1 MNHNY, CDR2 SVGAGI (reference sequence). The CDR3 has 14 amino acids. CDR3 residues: CASSRQGLGTEAFF. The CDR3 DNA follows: TGTGCCAGCAGCCGACAGGGGCTGGGAACTGAAGCTTTCTTT.

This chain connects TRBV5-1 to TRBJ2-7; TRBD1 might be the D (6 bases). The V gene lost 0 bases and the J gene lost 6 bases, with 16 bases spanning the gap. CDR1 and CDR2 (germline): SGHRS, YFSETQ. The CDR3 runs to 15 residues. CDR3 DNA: TGCGCCAGCAGCTTGGAGCAGGGGAAATTCCCCGAGCAGTACTTC. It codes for CASSLEQGKFPEQYF.

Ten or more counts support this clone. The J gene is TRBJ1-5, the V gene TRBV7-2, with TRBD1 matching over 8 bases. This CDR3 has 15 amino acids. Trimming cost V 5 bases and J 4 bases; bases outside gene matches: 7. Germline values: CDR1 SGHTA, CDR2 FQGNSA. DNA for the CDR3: TGTGCCAGCAGCGCCGAACGGACAGGGAATCAGCCCCAGCATTTT. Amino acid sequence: CASSAERTGNQPQHF.

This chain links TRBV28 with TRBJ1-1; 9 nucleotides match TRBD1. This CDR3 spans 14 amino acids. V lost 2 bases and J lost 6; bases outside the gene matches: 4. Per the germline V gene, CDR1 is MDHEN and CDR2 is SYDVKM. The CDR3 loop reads CASSLPGQGSEAFF. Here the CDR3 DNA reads TGTGCCAGCAGTTTACCGGGACAGGGTTCTGAAGCTTTCTTT.